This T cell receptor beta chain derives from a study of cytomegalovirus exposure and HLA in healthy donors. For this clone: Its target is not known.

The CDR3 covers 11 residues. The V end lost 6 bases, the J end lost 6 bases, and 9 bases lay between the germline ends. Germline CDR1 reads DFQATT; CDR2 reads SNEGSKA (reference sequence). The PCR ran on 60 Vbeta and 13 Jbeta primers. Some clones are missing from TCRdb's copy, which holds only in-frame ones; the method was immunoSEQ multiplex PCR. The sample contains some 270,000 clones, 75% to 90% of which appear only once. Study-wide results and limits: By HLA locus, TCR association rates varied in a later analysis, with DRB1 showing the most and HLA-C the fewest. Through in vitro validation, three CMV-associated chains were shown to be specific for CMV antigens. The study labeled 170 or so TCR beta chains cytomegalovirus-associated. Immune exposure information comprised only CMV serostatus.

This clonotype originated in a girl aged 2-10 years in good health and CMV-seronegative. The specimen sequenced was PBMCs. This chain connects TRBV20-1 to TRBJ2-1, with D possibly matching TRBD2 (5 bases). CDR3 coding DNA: TGCAGTGCACCCGGAGGCAATGAGCAGTTCTTC. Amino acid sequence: CSAPGGNEQFF.